These T cell receptor beta chains were read from a single sample in a study of T cell changes during pregnancy in multiple sclerosis. This table comes from immunoSEQ multiplex PCR, and its TCRdb copy is limited to in-frame clones, with some not included. This table has under 85,000 clones, about 94% appearing once. The sequenced sample was peripheral blood, obtained in the third trimester of pregnancy. These receptors came from a female donor with multiple sclerosis, enrolled in a pregnancy study. CDR3s include the opening cysteine and the closing phenylalanine or tryptophan. A D gene is named only where the DNA matches it firmly. Size is stated for part of the rows, as once, few or many counts, or as a class when the clone is expanded.

abundance	v_gene	d_gene	CDR3aa
NA	TRBV28	NA	CASREMGGRAFF
NA	TRBV25-1	TRBD1	CASSERQGYPNGYTF
NA	TRBV7-2	NA	CASSLQEGYGYTF
NA	TRBV7-3	TRBD1	CASSLRGTGNEKLFF
NA	TRBV11-3	NA	CASSLDVGGEAFF
NA	TRBV6-5	NA	CATKRTGDQPQHF
once	TRBV9	TRBD2	CASSVEASGYQETQYF
NA	TRBV6-4	TRBD2	CASNGGSGELFF
NA	TRBV9	NA	CASSVGAGLGYEQYF
NA	TRBV4-3	TRBD1	CASSGTGNAEAFF
once	TRBV7-9	NA	CASSNAGGTEAFF
NA	TRBV6-6	NA	CASRGEPEAFF
NA	TRBV6-1	TRBD1	CASSEAGRGTYNEQFF
NA	TRBV5-4	NA	CAARGVLSEAFF
NA	TRBV7-2	NA	CASSLYHQGYEQYF
NA	TRBV19	NA	CASSIMRNTEAFF
NA	TRBV5-6	NA	CASSLGARRYEQYF
NA	TRBV19	TRBD1	CASSSEQGTNIPQYF
NA	TRBV5-4	TRBD1	CASSPLRTGAGYTF
NA	TRBV14	NA	CASSQEIYSVYGYTF
NA	TRBV7-3	TRBD2	CASSQGTSGGSLPGQFF
NA	TRBV19	NA	CASMDAGINQPQHF
NA	TRBV5-1	TRBD2	CASSLGGGDSSYNEQFF
NA	TRBV5-1	NA	CASSPGGENTEAFF
NA	TRBV7-8	NA	CASSFLLEAFF